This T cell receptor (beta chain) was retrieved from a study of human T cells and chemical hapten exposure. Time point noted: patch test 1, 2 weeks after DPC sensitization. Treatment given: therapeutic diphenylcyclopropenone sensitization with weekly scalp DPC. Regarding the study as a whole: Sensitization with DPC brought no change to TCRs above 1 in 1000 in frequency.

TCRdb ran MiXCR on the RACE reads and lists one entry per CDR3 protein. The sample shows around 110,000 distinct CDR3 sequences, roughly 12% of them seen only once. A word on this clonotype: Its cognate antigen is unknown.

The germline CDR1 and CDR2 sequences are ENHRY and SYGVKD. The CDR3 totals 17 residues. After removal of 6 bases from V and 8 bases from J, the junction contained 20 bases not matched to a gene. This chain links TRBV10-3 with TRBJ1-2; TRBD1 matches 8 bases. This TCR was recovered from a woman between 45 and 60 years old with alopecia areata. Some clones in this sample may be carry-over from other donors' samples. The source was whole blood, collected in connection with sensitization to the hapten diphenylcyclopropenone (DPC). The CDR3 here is CAIRDPVKEQGENGYTF. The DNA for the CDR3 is TGTGCCATCAGGGACCCCGTGAAGGAACAGGGGGAGAACGGCTACACCTTC.